This T cell receptor beta chain emerged from a study of T cell repertoires in ileal Crohn's disease. Background on the study: Operated complications were stricturing disease (roughly 61%) and penetrating disease (around 39%).

Time point meaning: neoterminal ileum biopsy at postoperative endoscopy, about 6 months after surgery. Germline CDR1 is SGHDT and CDR2 is YYEEEE. The V gene lost 2 bases and the J gene lost 0 bases, with 13 bases spanning the gap. The CDR3 runs 16 residues. The method was immunoSEQ multiplex PCR; TCRdb's version includes in-frame clones alone and lacks a portion of them. The repertoire holds 9,000 to 13,000 clones, with more than 60% as singletons. The sequence was obtained from an adult with Crohn's disease. The chain uses TRBV5-6 and TRBJ2-3, with D perhaps matching TRBD1 (6 bases). Material for sequencing was ileal tissue. The CDR3 DNA follows: TGTGCCAGCAGCTTACAGGGAATAGCTAGCACAGATACGCAGTATTTT. It yields the protein CASSLQGIASTDTQYF.